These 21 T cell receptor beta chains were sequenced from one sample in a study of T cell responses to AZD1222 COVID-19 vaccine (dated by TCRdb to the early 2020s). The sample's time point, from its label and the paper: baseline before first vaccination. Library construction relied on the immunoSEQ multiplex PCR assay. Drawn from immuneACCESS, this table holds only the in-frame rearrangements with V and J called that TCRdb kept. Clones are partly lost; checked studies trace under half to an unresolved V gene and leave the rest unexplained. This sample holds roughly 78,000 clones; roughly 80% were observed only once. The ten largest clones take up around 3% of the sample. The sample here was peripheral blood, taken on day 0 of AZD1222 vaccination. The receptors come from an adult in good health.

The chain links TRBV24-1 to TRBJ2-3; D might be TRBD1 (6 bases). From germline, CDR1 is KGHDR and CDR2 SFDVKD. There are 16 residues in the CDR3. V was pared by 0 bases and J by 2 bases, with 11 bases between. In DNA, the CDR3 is TGTGCCACCAGTGATTTGGAGACAGGATCCACAGATACGCAGTATTTT. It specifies CATSDLETGSTDTQYF.

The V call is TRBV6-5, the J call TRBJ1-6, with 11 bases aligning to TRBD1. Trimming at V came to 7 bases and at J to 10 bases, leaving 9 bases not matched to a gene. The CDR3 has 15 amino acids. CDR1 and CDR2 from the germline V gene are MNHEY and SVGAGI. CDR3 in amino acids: CASTQGTGGRSPLHF. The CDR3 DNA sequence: TGTGCCAGCACCCAGGGGACAGGGGGTCGATCACCCCTCCACTTT.

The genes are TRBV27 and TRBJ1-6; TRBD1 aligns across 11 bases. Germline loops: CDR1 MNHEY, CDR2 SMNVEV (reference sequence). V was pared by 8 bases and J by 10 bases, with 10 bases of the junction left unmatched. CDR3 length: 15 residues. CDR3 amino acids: CASRTGTGGQSPLHF. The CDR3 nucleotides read TGTGCCAGCCGTACCGGGACAGGGGGACAATCACCCCTCCACTTT.

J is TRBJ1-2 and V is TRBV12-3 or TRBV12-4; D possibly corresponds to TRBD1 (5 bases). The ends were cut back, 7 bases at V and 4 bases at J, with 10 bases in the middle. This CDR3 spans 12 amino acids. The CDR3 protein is CASTQGPYGYTF. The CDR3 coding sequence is TGTGCCAGCACGCAGGGACCCTATGGCTACACCTTC.

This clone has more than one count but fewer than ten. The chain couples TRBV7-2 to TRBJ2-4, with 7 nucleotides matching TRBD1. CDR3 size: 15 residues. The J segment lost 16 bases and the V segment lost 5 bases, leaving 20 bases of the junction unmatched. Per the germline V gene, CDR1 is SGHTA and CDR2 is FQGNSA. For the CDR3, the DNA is TGTGCCAGCAGCCCCACGCCTCCGGGACAGAAAGGAAACTACTTC. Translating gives CASSPTPPGQKGNYF.

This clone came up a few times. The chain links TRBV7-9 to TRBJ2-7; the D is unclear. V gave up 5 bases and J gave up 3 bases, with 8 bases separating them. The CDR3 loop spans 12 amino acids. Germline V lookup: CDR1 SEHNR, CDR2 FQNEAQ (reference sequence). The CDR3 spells CASSPAGYEQYF. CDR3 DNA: TGTGCCAGCAGCCCCGCAGGCTACGAGCAGTACTTC.

The CDR3 DNA follows: TGCGCCAGCAGCTTGCCCTTTGGTGACACTGAAGCTTTCTTT. Its protein product is CASSLPFGDTEAFF. V gene TRBV5-1 combines with J gene TRBJ1-1; D is uncertain. The germline gives CDR1 SGHRS, CDR2 YFSETQ. Deletions cut 1 base from V and 3 bases from J, with 10 bases between. The CDR3 is 14 residues long.

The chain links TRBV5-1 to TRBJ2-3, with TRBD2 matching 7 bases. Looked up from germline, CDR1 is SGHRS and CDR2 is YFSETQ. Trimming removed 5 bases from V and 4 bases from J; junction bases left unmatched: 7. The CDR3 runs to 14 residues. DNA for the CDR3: TGCGCCAGCAGGGTAGCGGGCCCCTCAGATACGCAGTATTTT. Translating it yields CASRVAGPSDTQYF.

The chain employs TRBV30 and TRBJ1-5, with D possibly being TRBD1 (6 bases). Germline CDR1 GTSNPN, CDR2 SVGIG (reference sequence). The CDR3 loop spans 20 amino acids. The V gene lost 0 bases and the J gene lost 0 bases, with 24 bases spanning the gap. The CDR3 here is CAWSVSPAGGGSGSNQPQHF. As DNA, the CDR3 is TGTGCCTGGAGTGTATCCCCGGCAGGCGGGGGCTCTGGTAGCAATCAGCCCCAGCATTTT.

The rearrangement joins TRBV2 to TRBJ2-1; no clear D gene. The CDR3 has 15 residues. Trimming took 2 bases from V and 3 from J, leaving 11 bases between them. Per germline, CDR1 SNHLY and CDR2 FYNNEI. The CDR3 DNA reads TGTGCCAGCAGTGAAAGATCCTTGGGCTACAATGAGCAGTTCTTC. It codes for CASSERSLGYNEQFF.

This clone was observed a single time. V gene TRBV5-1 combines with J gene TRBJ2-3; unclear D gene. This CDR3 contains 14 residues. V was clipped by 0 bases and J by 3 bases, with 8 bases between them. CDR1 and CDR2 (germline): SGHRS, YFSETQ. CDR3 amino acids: CASSLDRVTDTQYF. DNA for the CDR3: TGCGCCAGCAGCTTGGACCGAGTTACAGATACGCAGTATTTT. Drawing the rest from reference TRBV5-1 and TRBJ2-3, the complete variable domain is KAGVTQTPRYLIKTRGQQVTLSCSPISGHRSVSWYQQTPGQGLQFLFEYFSETQRNKGNFPGRFSGRQFSNSRSEMNVSTLELGDSALYLCASSLDRVTDTQYFGPGTRLTVL.

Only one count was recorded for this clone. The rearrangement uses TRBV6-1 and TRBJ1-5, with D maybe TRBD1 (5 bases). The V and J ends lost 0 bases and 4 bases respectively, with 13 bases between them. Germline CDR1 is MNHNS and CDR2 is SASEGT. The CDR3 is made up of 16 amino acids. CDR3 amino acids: CASSEATYGGNQPQHF. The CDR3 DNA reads TGTGCCAGCAGTGAAGCTACCTACGGGGGAAATCAGCCCCAGCATTTT.

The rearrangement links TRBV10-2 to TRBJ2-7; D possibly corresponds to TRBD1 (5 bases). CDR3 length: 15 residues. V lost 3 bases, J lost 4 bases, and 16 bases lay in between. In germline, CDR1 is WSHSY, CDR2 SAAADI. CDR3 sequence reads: CASSEGQGGRYEQYF. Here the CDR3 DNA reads TGCGCCAGCAGTGAAGGCCAGGGCGGTCGGTACGAGCAGTACTTC.

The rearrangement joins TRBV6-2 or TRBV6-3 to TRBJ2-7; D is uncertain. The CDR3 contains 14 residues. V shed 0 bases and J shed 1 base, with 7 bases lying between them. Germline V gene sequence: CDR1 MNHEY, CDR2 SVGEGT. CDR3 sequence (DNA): TGTGCCAGCAGTTACTCGGGCAAATCCTACGAGCAGTACTTC. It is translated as CASSYSGKSYEQYF.

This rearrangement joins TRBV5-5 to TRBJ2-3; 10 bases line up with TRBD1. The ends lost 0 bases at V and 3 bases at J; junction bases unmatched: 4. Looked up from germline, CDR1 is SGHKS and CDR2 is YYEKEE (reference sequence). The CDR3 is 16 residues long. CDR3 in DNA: TGTGCCAGCAGCTTGGGGGGACAGGGGCCGACAGATACGCAGTATTTT. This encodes CASSLGGQGPTDTQYF.

The CDR3 region is CASSVGSGNTIYF. In DNA, the CDR3 is TGTGCCAGCAGTGTTGGCTCTGGAAACACCATATATTTT. The chain links TRBV2 to TRBJ1-3, with D unclear. From germline, CDR1 is SNHLY and CDR2 FYNNEI. This CDR3 region has 13 residues. V shed 4 bases and J shed 0 bases, with 4 bases lying between them.

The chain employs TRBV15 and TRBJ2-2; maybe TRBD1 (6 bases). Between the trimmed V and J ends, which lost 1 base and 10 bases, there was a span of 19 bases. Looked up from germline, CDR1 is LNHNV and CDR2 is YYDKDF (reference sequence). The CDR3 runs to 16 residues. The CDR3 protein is CATSRGQVLGSEELFF. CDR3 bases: TGTGCCACCAGCAGAGGACAGGTCTTAGGTTCAGAGGAGCTGTTTTTT. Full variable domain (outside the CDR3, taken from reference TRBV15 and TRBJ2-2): DAMVIQNPRYQVTQFGKPVTLSCSQTLNHNVMYWYQQKSSQAPKLLFHYYDKDFNNEADTPDNFQSRRPNTSFCFLDIRSPGLGDTAMYLCATSRGQVLGSEELFFGEGSRLTVL.

Here the CDR3 reads CASSLLGNNSPLHF. The CDR3 nucleotides read TGTGCCAGCAGTTTACTGGGGAATAATTCACCCCTCCACTTT. This chain uses TRBV28 with TRBJ1-6; D not resolved. The V and J ends lost 2 bases and 5 bases respectively, with 7 bases between them. Germline assignment: CDR1 MDHEN and CDR2 SYDVKM. The CDR3 consists of 14 residues.

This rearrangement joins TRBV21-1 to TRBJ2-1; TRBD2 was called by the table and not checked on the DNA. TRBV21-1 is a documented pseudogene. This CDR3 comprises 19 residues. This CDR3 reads CASSSPPPTSGPSYNEQFF. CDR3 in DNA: TGTGCCAGCAGCAGCCCCCCCCCTACTAGCGGCCCTTCCTACAATGAGCAGTTCTTC.

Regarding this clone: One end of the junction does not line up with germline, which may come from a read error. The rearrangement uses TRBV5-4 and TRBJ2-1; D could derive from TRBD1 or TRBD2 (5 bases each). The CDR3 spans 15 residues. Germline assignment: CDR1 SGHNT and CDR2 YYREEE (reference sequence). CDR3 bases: TGTGCCAGCAGCTTGTCAGGGAGCTCCTACAATAAGCAGTTCTTC. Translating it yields CASSLSGSSYNKQFF.

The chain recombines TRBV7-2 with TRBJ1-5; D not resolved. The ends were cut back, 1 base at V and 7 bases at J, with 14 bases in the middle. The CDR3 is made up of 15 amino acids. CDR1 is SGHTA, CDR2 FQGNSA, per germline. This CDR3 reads CASSLDGKGRQPQHF. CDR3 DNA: TGTGCCAGCAGCTTAGACGGGAAAGGAAGGCAGCCCCAGCATTTT.